This TCR beta chain was obtained from a study of blood T cells in healthy people across ages. Study-wide background: For every two T cells, template switching captured about one barcoded beta molecule.

About this clonotype: Its antigen is currently unknown.

The study, taken as a whole, reports: Naive CD4+ cell counts and diversity both ran higher in long-lived than in aged donors.

Combining a sample-barcoded 5' primer with a J-beta primer mix, a second PCR ran for roughly 6 to 11 cycles. Tagging of each cDNA molecule was performed by a template-switch adaptor with 12 random nucleotides. One entry per CDR3 protein results from TCRdb running MiXCR on the 5' RACE reads. This table holds 550,000 to 600,000 distinct CDR3 sequences, around 48% found once. Each of the donors had approximately 10 milliliters of peripheral blood drawn into EDTA-treated Vacutainer tubes. CDR3 length: 15 residues. Germline V gene sequence: CDR1 SGHKS, CDR2 YYEKEE (reference sequence). Between the trimmed V and J ends, which lost 6 bases and 0 bases, there was a span of 15 bases.

The rearrangement joins TRBV5-5 to TRBJ2-5; the D call may be TRBD1 or TRBD2 (5 bases each). Input material: blood. The receptor's source is an elderly man in good health. CDR3 DNA: TGTGCCAGCACTGAGGGGAAAGGATACCAAGAGACCCAGTACTTC. Translation gives CASTEGKGYQETQYF. The whole variable domain, filled in from reference TRBV5-5 and TRBJ2-5, reads DAGVTQSPTHLIKTRGQQVTLRCSPISGHKSVSWYQQVLGQGPQFIFQYYEKEERGRGNFPDRFSARQFPNYSSELNVNALLLGDSALYLCASTEGKGYQETQYFGPGTRLLVL.